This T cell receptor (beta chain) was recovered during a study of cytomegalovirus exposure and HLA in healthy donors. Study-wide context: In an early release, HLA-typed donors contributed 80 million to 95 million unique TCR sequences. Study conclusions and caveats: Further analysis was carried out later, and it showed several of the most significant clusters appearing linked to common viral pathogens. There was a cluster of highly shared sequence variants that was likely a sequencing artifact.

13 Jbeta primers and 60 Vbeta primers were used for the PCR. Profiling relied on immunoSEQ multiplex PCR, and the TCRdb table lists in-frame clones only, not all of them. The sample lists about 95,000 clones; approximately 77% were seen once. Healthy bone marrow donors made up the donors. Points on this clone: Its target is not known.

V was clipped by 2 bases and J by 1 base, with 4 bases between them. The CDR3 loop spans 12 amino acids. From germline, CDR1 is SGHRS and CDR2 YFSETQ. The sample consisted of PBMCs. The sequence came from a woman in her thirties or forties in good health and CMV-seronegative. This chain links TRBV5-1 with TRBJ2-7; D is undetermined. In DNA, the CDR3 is TGCGCCAGCAGCTTATCGTCCTACGAGCAGTACTTC. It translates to CASSLSSYEQYF.